The clone carrying this T cell receptor (beta chain) was detected a few times. The antigen remains undetermined. This sample stems from a study of T-cell memory formation after mild COVID-19. Turning to the study itself: The TCR clusters were mostly specific to one donor.

Study-wide results and limits: The study found contracting CD4+ clones mainly in CM and EM and contracting CD8+ clones in EMRA. The pre-infection memory compartment contained some responding clones, suggesting cross-reactive memory joined.

Libraries for TCRalpha and TCRbeta carried sample barcodes and unique molecular identifiers via 5'RACE. A single record per CDR3 protein comes from TCRdb applying MiXCR to the 5' RACE reads. The top ten clones hold 25% to 30% of a sample with about 110,000 distinct CDR3 sequences, more than 15% of them seen once. V lost 2 bases, J lost 5 bases, and 4 bases lay in between. Germline CDR1 MNHEY, CDR2 SVGEGT. The CDR3 has 12 residues. Sample: PBMCs or a T cell subset sorted from them (not recorded which). The rearrangement links TRBV6-2 or TRBV6-3 to TRBJ2-1; D ambiguous. The sequence was obtained from an adult woman who had mild COVID-19 (a few samples of this study predate the infection). Cell type and time point are not known. CDR3: CASSYQNNEQFF. The CDR3 DNA sequence: TGTGCCAGCAGTTACCAAAACAATGAGCAGTTCTTC.